This passage covers 25 T cell receptor beta chains from one sample sequenced in a study of beta chain features in type 1 diabetes. General observations from the study: TCRB CDR3s from Type 1 diabetes patients were moderately but significantly shorter in all four CD4+ subsets.

These receptors' antigens are unknown. All of the isolated RNA was reverse transcribed, so expressed TCRB transcripts were sequenced. TCRdb's table, derived via immunoSEQ multiplex PCR, lists solely in-frame clones and lacks some. The table includes 35,000 to 45,000 clones, around 63% detected once. The sequenced material came from Tregs from blood. These receptors all stem from a man between 25 and 39 years old with type 1 diabetes. Some clones in this sample may be carry-over from other donors' samples.

The chain is built from TRBV2 and TRBJ1-6, with D tentatively TRBD1 (6 bases). Germline CDR1 SNHLY, CDR2 FYNNEI. The V end lost 8 bases, the J end lost 7 bases, and 6 bases lay between the germline ends. The CDR3 is 11 residues long. In DNA form, the CDR3 reads TGTGCCAGCGGACAGAATTCACCCCTCCACTTT. Protein sequence: CASGQNSPLHF. The complete variable domain, with remaining parts taken from reference TRBV2 and TRBJ1-6, reads EPEVTQTPSHQVTQMGQEVILRCVPISNHLYFYWYRQILGQKVEFLVSFYNNEISEKSEIFDDQFSVERPDGSNFTLKIRSTKLEDSAMYFCASGQNSPLHFGNGTRLTVT.

This clone was seen only once. This chain joins TRBV7-2 and TRBJ2-1, with D perhaps TRBD1 (5 bases). The germline CDR1 and CDR2 sequences are SGHTA and FQGNSA. The V and J ends lost 2 bases and 14 bases respectively, with 10 bases between them. The CDR3 has 11 amino acids. This CDR3 reads CASSLTTREFF. The DNA for the CDR3 is TGTGCCAGCAGCTTAACGACCAGGGAGTTCTTC.

This chain connects TRBV9 to TRBJ2-3, with a tentative D call TRBD1 (6 bases). CDR3 length: 14 residues. Between the trimmed V and J ends, which lost 0 bases and 1 base, there was a span of 6 bases. Per germline, CDR1 SGDLS and CDR2 YYNGEE. CDR3 loop: CASSVGQGTDTQYF. The CDR3, as DNA: TGTGCCAGCAGCGTAGGACAGGGCACAGATACGCAGTATTTT.

The chain is built from TRBV19 and TRBJ2-4; 8 bases agree with TRBD2. Germline V gene sequence: CDR1 LNHDA, CDR2 SQIVND (reference sequence). The CDR3 loop spans 16 amino acids. V trimming: 5 bases; J trimming: 5 bases; junction bases outside the gene matches: 11. The CDR3 DNA reads as TGTGCCAGTAGTCCCCCATTGGGGCGGGGGGAAAACATTCAGTACTTC. Translation: CASSPPLGRGENIQYF.

J is TRBJ2-1 and V is TRBV7-9; 10 positions agree with TRBD2. The germline CDR1 and CDR2 sequences are SEHNR and FQNEAQ (reference sequence). Trimming cost V 0 bases and J 12 bases; bases outside gene matches: 5. The CDR3 runs to 14 residues. This CDR3 is CASSLAAGGPPQFF. The CDR3 DNA reads TGTGCCAGCAGCTTAGCAGCGGGGGGGCCCCCGCAGTTCTTC.

This clone was picked up a small number of times. The gene calls are TRBV4-3 and TRBJ2-2; D is unresolved. The V end lost 0 bases, the J end lost 6 bases, and 14 bases lay between the germline ends. Germline CDR1 LGHNA, CDR2 YSLEER. There are 16 residues in the CDR3. The chain's CDR3 is CASSQEPPSQPGELFF. CDR3 sequence (DNA): TGCGCCAGCAGCCAAGAGCCGCCTAGTCAACCCGGGGAGCTGTTTTTT.

J is TRBJ2-5 and V is TRBV27; 8 nucleotides agree with TRBD2. CDR3 length equals 14 residues. J gave up 5 bases and V 4 bases, and 6 bases lay outside the gene matches. Germline V gene lookup returns CDR1 MNHEY and CDR2 SMNVEV (reference sequence). The CDR3 is CASSSGTRVETQYF. The CDR3 nucleotides read TGTGCCAGCAGTTCCGGGACTAGGGTTGAGACCCAGTACTTC.

The J gene is TRBJ2-5, the V gene TRBV7-3; 7 nucleotides agree with TRBD2. The ends lost 4 bases at V and 7 bases at J; junction bases unmatched: 6. Germline CDR1 reads SGHTA; CDR2 reads FQGTGA. CDR3 length: 13 amino acids. The CDR3 protein is CASSSRPGGTQYF. CDR3 bases: TGTGCCAGCAGCTCCCGGCCGGGGGGGACCCAGTACTTC.

The rearrangement uses TRBV5-4 and TRBJ2-7; 11 bases agree with TRBD2. V lost 2 bases, J lost 7 bases, and 11 bases stayed unmatched. Germline V gene data show CDR1 as SGHNT and CDR2 as YYREEE (reference sequence). The CDR3 sequence is 16 residues long. This CDR3 reads CASSLTKLAGGGEQYF. CDR3 in DNA: TGTGCCAGCAGCTTAACTAAGCTAGCGGGGGGTGGTGAGCAGTACTTC.

There are a few counts of this clone. The chain couples TRBV6-1 to TRBJ1-4; D is uncertain. This CDR3 contains 11 residues. Per germline, CDR1 MNHNS and CDR2 SASEGT. V lost 7 bases and J 8 bases, leaving 8 bases between the germline ends. The CDR3 DNA reads as TGTGCCAGCAACTTAGCGGAAAAACTGTTTTTT. Encoded protein: CASNLAEKLFF.

V usage is TRBV29-1 and J usage is TRBJ2-5; weak D call: TRBD2 (7 bases). V gave up 8 bases and J gave up 5 bases, with 21 bases separating them. CDR3 length equals 14 residues. Per the germline V gene, CDR1 is SQVTM and CDR2 is ANQGSEA. The CDR3 sequence is CSSTWGGDTETQYF. The CDR3 DNA is TGCAGCTCGACGTGGGGGGGGGACACCGAGACCCAGTACTTC.

This rearrangement joins TRBV2 to TRBJ1-5; weak D call: TRBD1 (5 bases). Germline assignment: CDR1 SNHLY and CDR2 FYNNEI. V lost 1 base to trimming and J lost 6 bases, with 10 bases between them. This CDR3 region has 14 residues. The DNA of the CDR3 is TGTGCCAGCAGTGAAGGGGGCTCGGCTCAGCCCCAGCATTTT. Translated: CASSEGGSAQPQHF.

The chain employs TRBV6-5 and TRBJ2-5, with a weak D call TRBD1 (6 bases). The CDR3 is 13 amino acids. V lost 6 bases and J lost 1, with 9 bases in between. The germline CDR1 and CDR2 sequences are MNHEY and SVGAGI. In nucleotides, the CDR3 is TGTGCCAGCAGGAAGGACAGCCAAGAGACCCAGTACTTC. Protein product: CASRKDSQETQYF.

V gene TRBV5-4 combines with J gene TRBJ1-1, with no clear D. Trimming left V 10 bases short and J 1 base short, with 11 bases between. This CDR3 contains 12 residues. Germline-derived CDR1 and CDR2 are SGHNT and YYREEE (reference sequence). The CDR3 region has the DNA TGTGCCTACGGGAGAGCGAACACTGAAGCTTTCTTT. This encodes CAYGRANTEAFF.

The CDR3 sequence: CASSVTSGGALRTDTQYF. The CDR3 DNA is TGCGCCAGCAGTGTTACTAGCGGGGGGGCGCTGAGGACAGATACGCAGTATTTT. The gene calls are TRBV10-2 and TRBJ2-3, with TRBD2 identical over 13 bases. V dropped 4 bases and J dropped 3; count of bases not matched to a gene: 10. In germline, CDR1 is WSHSY, CDR2 SAAADI. The CDR3 is made up of 18 amino acids.

The table lists this clone with a count of one. The chain uses TRBV2 and TRBJ1-5, with 7 positions matching TRBD1. The germline V gene has CDR1 SNHLY and CDR2 FYNNEI. The CDR3 is made up of 14 amino acids. Germline trimming cut 6 bases from V and 7 bases from J; bases unmatched to any gene: 9. CDR3 sequence (DNA): TGTGCCAGCAGGGCCGATCTAGGGGGCCAGCCCCAGCATTTT. Amino acids: CASRADLGGQPQHF.

The chain joins TRBV7-9 to TRBJ1-1; D unclear. CDR3 length: 14 amino acids. The ends were cut back, 1 base at V and 2 bases at J, with 8 bases in the middle. Germline V gene data show CDR1 as SEHNR and CDR2 as FQNEAQ (reference sequence). The CDR3 sequence: CASSLEAVNTEAFF. CDR3 nucleotide sequence: TGTGCCAGCAGCTTAGAGGCGGTCAACACTGAAGCTTTCTTT.

The chain employs TRBV4-1 and TRBJ2-5, with 7 bases matching TRBD1. Germline V gene sequence: CDR1 MGHRA, CDR2 YSYEKL. After removal of 0 bases from V and 8 bases from J, the junction contained 6 bases not matched to a gene. The CDR3 loop spans 14 amino acids. In DNA form, the CDR3 reads TGCGCCAGCAGCCAAGAATTCTCAGGGGGAACCCAGTACTTC. It yields the protein CASSQEFSGGTQYF.

The table lists this clone with a few counts. This chain joins TRBV6-5 and TRBJ1-1; TRBD1 is a possible D gene (6 bases). V was shortened by 4 bases and J by 1 base, with 16 bases between the two germline ends. Germline CDR1 MNHEY, CDR2 SVGAGI. This CDR3 is built from 16 residues. This CDR3 is CASSFILGGGNTEAFF. CDR3 nucleotides: TGTGCCAGCAGTTTCATCCTAGGGGGGGGGAACACTGAAGCTTTCTTT.

This rearrangement joins TRBV29-1 to TRBJ2-5, with 7 bases fitting TRBD2. This CDR3 contains 14 residues. Germline V gene lookup returns CDR1 SQVTM and CDR2 ANQGSEA. With 3 bases clipped from V and 3 bases from J, the junction kept 7 bases outside the gene matches. CDR3 amino acids: CSVEGRGKKETQYF. Here the CDR3 DNA reads TGCAGCGTTGAGGGGCGGGGGAAAAAAGAGACCCAGTACTTC.

In its sample, this clone was seen a few times. Here the CDR3 DNA reads TGTGCCATCAGCCATTTCTGGACAGGGAAAGGCGAGACCCAGTACTTC. Amino acids: CAISHFWTGKGETQYF. This rearrangement joins TRBV10-3 to TRBJ2-5; 8 nucleotides agree with TRBD1. With V trimmed by 6 bases and J by 5 bases, 14 bases remained unmatched. Germline CDR1 ENHRY, CDR2 SYGVKD. CDR3 length: 16 amino acids.

The rearrangement uses TRBV28 and TRBJ2-2; D not certain. CDR3 length: 11 amino acids. Trimming took 6 bases from V and 8 from J, leaving 7 bases between them. Per germline, CDR1 MDHEN and CDR2 SYDVKM. CDR3 in DNA: TGTGCCAGCAGCAGTAAGGGGGAGCTGTTTTTT. This codes for CASSSKGELFF.

The V and J genes are TRBV5-4 and TRBJ1-1, with 7 nucleotides matching TRBD1. Germline V lookup: CDR1 SGHNT, CDR2 YYREEE (reference sequence). This CDR3 has 14 amino acids. V was clipped by 3 bases and J by 3 bases; unmatched bases: 5. The CDR3 DNA reads as TGTGCCAGCAGCTGGGGACAGCGTTACACTGAAGCTTTCTTT. This encodes CASSWGQRYTEAFF.

The chain uses TRBV15 and TRBJ2-7; D remains ambiguous. Between the trimmed V and J ends, which lost 6 bases and 4 bases, there was a span of 13 bases. This CDR3 is built from 13 residues. Germline lookup yields CDR1 LNHNV and CDR2 YYDKDF (reference sequence). As DNA, the CDR3 is TGTGCCACCAGGGTATCCTCAGGTTACGAGCAGTACTTC. It is translated as CATRVSSGYEQYF.

The chain has TRBV29-1 and TRBJ2-5; a weak D match, TRBD2 (6 bases). The ends were cut back, 6 bases at V and 4 bases at J, with 18 bases in the middle. Looked up from germline, CDR1 is SQVTM and CDR2 is ANQGSEA. The CDR3 length is 14 residues. The CDR3 DNA follows: TGCAGCGTCGTCCCGGGGGTGAGGGGAGAGACCCAGTACTTC. Encoded protein: CSVVPGVRGETQYF. Full variable domain (rest looked up from reference TRBV29-1 and TRBJ2-5): SAVISQKPSRDICQRGTSLTIQCQVDSQVTMMFWYRQQPGQSLTLIATANQGSEATYESGFVIDKFPISRPNLTFSTLTVSNMSPEDSSIYLCSVVPGVRGETQYFGPGTRLLVL.